A selection of T cell receptor beta chains follows, all from one sample in a study of graft-versus-host responses after intestinal transplantation. Assay used: immunoSEQ multiplex PCR; TCRdb lists only in-frame clones, some missing. The sample consists of around 100,000 clones, about 88% of them appearing once. Their antigen targets remain unknown. This material consisted of unstimulated CD4+ T cells sorted from spleen or lymph node cells, taken before transplant. Every receptor here comes from a human donor who was the organ donor for an intestinal transplant. Both conserved end residues are part of each CDR3.

j_call	v_call	cdr3_aa
TRBJ1-1	TRBV6-4	CASSGSRGQNTEAFF
TRBJ2-1	TRBV6-1	CATHAGLVFEQFF
TRBJ1-2	TRBV29-1	CSAIYDRDYTF
TRBJ1-2	TRBV6-1	CASSELISGQYGYTF
TRBJ1-3	TRBV5-4	CASSPGLGQSGNTIYF
TRBJ1-1	TRBV6-1	CASSKGWGVNTEAFF
TRBJ1-2	TRBV4-2	CASSRARDGYTF
TRBJ2-5	TRBV4-2	CASSQATSGLQETQYF
TRBJ2-7	TRBV6-5	CASSRQKNSYEQYF
TRBJ1-2	TRBV30	CAWSRGRTDYGYTF
TRBJ1-3	TRBV9	CASSASTDRGGGNTIYF
TRBJ2-2	TRBV28	CASSFVPSQGNTGELFF
TRBJ2-7	TRBV4-1	CASSHPMDGRSYEQYF
TRBJ1-2	TRBV28	CASSFPSGDYGYTF
TRBJ1-2	TRBV12-5	CASGLVGVGQPGYTF
TRBJ1-2	TRBV6-5	CASRPGTGGGGGYTF
TRBJ1-6	TRBV15	CAIGQGLSYNSPLHF